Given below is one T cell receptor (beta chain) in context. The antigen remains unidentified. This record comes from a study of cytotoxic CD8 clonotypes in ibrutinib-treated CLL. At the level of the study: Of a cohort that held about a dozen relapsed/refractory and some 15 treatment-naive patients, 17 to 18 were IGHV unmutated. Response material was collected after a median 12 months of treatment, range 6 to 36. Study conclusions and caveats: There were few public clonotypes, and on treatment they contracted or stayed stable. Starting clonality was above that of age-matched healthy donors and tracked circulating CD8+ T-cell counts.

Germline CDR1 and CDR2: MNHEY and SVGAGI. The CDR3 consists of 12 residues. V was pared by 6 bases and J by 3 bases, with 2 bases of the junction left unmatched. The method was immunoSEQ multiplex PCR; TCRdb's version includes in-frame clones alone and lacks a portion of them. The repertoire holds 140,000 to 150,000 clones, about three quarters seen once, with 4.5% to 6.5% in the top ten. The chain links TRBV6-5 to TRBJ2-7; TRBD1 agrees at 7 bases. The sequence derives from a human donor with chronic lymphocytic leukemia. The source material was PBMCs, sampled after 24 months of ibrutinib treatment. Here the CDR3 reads CASSNRGYEQYF. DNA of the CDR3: TGTGCCAGCAGCAACAGGGGCTACGAGCAGTACTTC.